This TCR beta chain appears in the sequencing data of a study of T cells in Graves' hyperthyroidism and ophthalmopathy (dated by TCRdb to about 2019). For the study in its entirety: Peripheral blood samples were taken at initial diagnosis, before any treatment was given. To identify TCR V-J signatures that set the groups apart, the researchers used a discovery cohort of approximately 98 patients, made up of around 40 with Graves' ophthalmopathy and some 56 with stable Graves' hyperthyroidism. Prospective prediction of ophthalmopathy was tested in an independent validation cohort of 18 to 20 hyperthyroidism patients and some 17 patients who later progressed to ophthalmopathy. The 75 to 100 discovery patients were randomly divided into training and test sets at a 7:3 ratio. The study also compared thyroid tissue and blood T-cell repertoires from more than five Graves' hyperthyroidism patients. Once sampling was done, hyperthyroidism patients were given methimazole at a starting dose of 30 mg daily, whereas ophthalmopathy patients were given high-dose intravenous methylprednisolone. The paper describes TCR Vbeta CDR3 sequencing of 120 to 150 peripheral blood samples, made up of about 41 ophthalmopathy patients, 70 to 75 hyperthyroidism patients and about 17 progressor patients.

Stable Graves' hyperthyroidism was defined as the absence of progression to ophthalmopathy over 18 months of follow-up. The hyperthyroidism patients were between 18 and 65 years old and newly diagnosed, with a disease duration of less than 2 months. Patients with uncontrolled infections, other autoimmune diseases, pregnancy or lactation were excluded. Clinical symptoms, serum thyroxine and TRAb, thyroid ultrasound, and orbital computed tomography formed the basis for the diagnoses. PBMCs were separated from around 9.1 ml of fresh peripheral blood using Ficoll-Paque density gradient centrifugation. Trizol reagent was used to extract total RNA, and RNA quality was then checked on an Agilent 2100 Bioanalyzer. The TCR beta CDR3 regions were amplified from the RNA transcripts. For the first round of RT-PCR on the TCR CDR3, the HTBI primer set was used together with the Qiagen OneStep RT-PCR kit. A second multiplex PCR round built the libraries, followed by size selection and purification. Sequencing of the libraries was done on an Illumina HiSeq2000 using paired-end 100 bp reads. Under the source paper's analysis protocol: Raw data were processed with SOAPnuke, discarding reads with adapters, uncalled bases, mean Phred below 15, or no exact constant-primer or identifier match. High-quality paired reads were merged using COPE v1.2.5, and each unique nucleotide sequence was defined as a clonotype. Clonotypes were aligned to IMGT TRBV, TRBD and TRBJ reference segments using MiTCR v1.1. The analysis included only V-J combinations with a frequency above 0.0001, which together covered around 99% of the repertoires. The TCS score was defined as the ratio of F50 (clonal expansion) to E x V (chaos), calculated using BLOSUM62-based TCRdist between CDR3 peptides within each V-J. Welch's t-statistics and random forest reduced some 510 V-J features to 10 to 15, which were used in a naive Bayes classifier (R e1071). TCRdb took the public reads, trimmed them with fastp at Q25, ran MiXCR for clone calling and kept in-frame beta chains. Under each unique CDR3 protein, matching rows form one entry showing the most common genes and DNA. The V and J calls shown here were made by TCRdb, not taken from the authors' results. This sample comprises around 350,000 distinct CDR3 sequences, about 20% of them detected only once. 3.7% of the sample is in the top ten clones.

The paper as a whole reports these results and caveats: Blood samples also contained most of the expanded thyroid clonotypes (frequency above 0.001), which suggests that blood repertoires may reflect thyroid immune responses. In validation, progression to ophthalmopathy was predicted by the model with about 70% sensitivity and around 76% specificity, a median of roughly 6.4 months before onset. In cross-validation, a model built on a 13 V-J signature told ophthalmopathy apart from stable hyperthyroidism with 87.88% sensitivity and roughly 82% specificity, and in testing the same model reached 80%/75%. No statistical method was used to fix the sample size in advance, and group allocation was not hidden from the investigators.

This clonotype was picked up many times. The antigen this receptor binds is unknown. Qualities for individual bases were not recorded, and no much larger clone is one base off. The source of this sequence is a woman aged 18-35 years with Graves' hyperthyroidism. Sequencing was done on a sample of blood.

This receptor has the CDR3 CASRSRDSYEQYF. The DNA reads as follows: TGTGCCAGCCGGTCGCGGGACTCCTACGAGCAGTACTTC. Here the chain combines TRBV6-1 and TRBJ2-7; a tentative D match to TRBD2 spans 6 bases. The CDR3 runs 13 amino acids, cysteine and phenylalanine included. The sequence is cut down to CDR3 DNA, 39 bases in frame from base 1. V is reduced by 8 bases and J by 0 bases, leaving a spacing of 11 bases between them. CDR1 and CDR2, looked up from the germline V gene, are MNHNS and SASEGT.